These 20 T cell receptor beta chains came from one sample sequenced in a study of T cell repertoires in cytomegalovirus infection. TCRdb processed the reads anew with MiXCR; each CDR3 protein has one entry. The table records about 360,000 distinct CDR3 sequences, around 18% of them present only once. Material for sequencing was PBMCs. These receptors originate from a human donor in good health (CMV status not recorded). Some clones in this sample may be carry-over from other donors' samples.

This clonotype was counted at least ten times. The chain employs TRBV12-3 or TRBV12-4 and TRBJ2-7; D gene ambiguous. The CDR3 has 12 amino acids. Trimming took 4 bases from V and 6 from J, leaving 10 bases between them. CDR3 residues: CASSWAGAEQYF. DNA of the CDR3: TGTGCCAGCAGTTGGGCAGGTGCCGAGCAGTACTTC.

CDR3: CSARVSTLPPMAQYF. DNA for the CDR3: TGCAGTGCTAGAGTAAGCACGCTTCCACCAATGGCGCAGTATTTT. This chain links TRBV20-1 with TRBJ2-3; no clear D. V lost 1 base and J lost 10, with 21 bases in between. This CDR3 comprises 15 residues. Germline V lookup: CDR1 DFQATT, CDR2 SNEGSKA (reference sequence).

The sample holds a few counts of this clonotype. The J gene is TRBJ2-6, the V gene TRBV7-9; D remains unclear. Trimming took 5 bases from V and 0 from J, leaving 8 bases between them. The V gene's germline CDR1 is SEHNR and CDR2 FQNEAQ (reference sequence). The CDR3 runs 15 residues. The CDR3, as DNA: TGTGCCAGCAGCGCGACCGACTCTGGGGCCAACGTCCTGACTTTC. Protein: CASSATDSGANVLTF.

The chain employs TRBV7-9 and TRBJ1-3; no definite D call. CDR3 length: 13 amino acids. Germline V gene data show CDR1 as SEHNR and CDR2 as FQNEAQ (reference sequence). V was trimmed by 8 bases and J by 4 bases, leaving 12 bases between them. The CDR3 loop reads CASGVGRGNTIYF. DNA of the CDR3: TGTGCCAGCGGGGTCGGGAGAGGAAACACCATATATTTT.

This clonotype came up a few times. V gene TRBV6-2 or TRBV6-3 combines with J gene TRBJ2-2; TRBD2 might be the D (5 bases). V was trimmed by 2 bases and J by 7 bases, leaving 8 bases between them. Germline V gene lookup returns CDR1 MNHEY and CDR2 SVGEGT. CDR3 length: 13 amino acids. CDR3 loop: CASSYREGGELFF. The DNA for the CDR3 is TGTGCCAGCAGTTACCGGGAAGGCGGGGAGCTGTTTTTT.

This clonotype was counted ten times or more. V and J are TRBV12-3 or TRBV12-4 and TRBJ2-1; no clear D. CDR3 length: 14 residues. Trimming left V 3 bases short and J 3 bases short, with 9 bases between. The CDR3 DNA is TGTGCCAGCAGTTTCGGTATAAACTACAATGAGCAGTTCTTC. Protein product: CASSFGINYNEQFF.

The CDR3 DNA follows: TGTGCCAGCACCCCCCCCGGGGGGAGAACTAATGAAAAACTGTTTTTT. Translated, it gives CASTPPGGRTNEKLFF. The chain has TRBV7-9 and TRBJ1-4; tentatively, D is TRBD1 (5 bases). The germline V gene encodes CDR1 SEHNR and CDR2 FQNEAQ (reference sequence). V was clipped by 7 bases and J by 1 base, with 16 bases between them. The CDR3 sequence is 16 residues long.

The chain is built from TRBV3-1 and TRBJ1-2, with 8 nucleotides matching TRBD1. The CDR3 is 14 residues long. Germline trimming cut 3 bases from V and 8 bases from J; bases unmatched to any gene: 8. CDR1 and CDR2 (germline): LGHDT, YNNKEL (reference sequence). For the CDR3, the DNA is TGTGCCAGCAGCCAGGACGGACAGGGCCGAGGCTACACCTTC. It encodes CASSQDGQGRGYTF. Full variable domain (missing parts from reference TRBV3-1 and TRBJ1-2): DTAVSQTPKYLVTQMGNDKSIKCEQNLGHDTMYWYKQDSKKFLKIMFSYNNKELIINETVPNRFSPKSPDKAHLNLHINSLELGDSAVYFCASSQDGQGRGYTFGSGTRLTVV.

This chain joins TRBV28 and TRBJ2-7; a weak D match, TRBD1 (5 bases). The CDR3 is made up of 13 amino acids. CDR1 and CDR2 from the germline V gene are MDHEN and SYDVKM. Trimming pared 4 bases from V and 4 bases from J, leaving 11 bases between. CDR3 sequence reads: CASSSADSYEQYF. The CDR3 DNA sequence: TGTGCCAGCAGTTCAGCCGACAGTTACGAGCAGTACTTC.

The V gene is TRBV19, the J gene TRBJ2-1; D is possibly TRBD2 (5 bases). The germline V and J ends were trimmed by 1 base and 4 bases, with 5 bases remaining between them. Germline CDR1 reads LNHDA; CDR2 reads SQIVND (reference sequence). The CDR3 loop spans 13 amino acids. DNA for the CDR3: TGTGCCAGTAGTATAGCGGGGTACAATGAGCAGTTCTTC. It yields the protein CASSIAGYNEQFF.

CDR3 DNA: TGCAGCGTCCGACCCGGCAGGGTTGAGACAGATACGCAGTATTTT. Translated, it gives CSVRPGRVETDTQYF. The chain couples TRBV29-1 to TRBJ2-3; D possibly corresponds to TRBD1 (5 bases). The CDR3 is 15 residues long. The V gene's germline CDR1 is SQVTM and CDR2 ANQGSEA. V was pared by 6 bases and J by 3 bases, with 19 bases between.

This clonotype came up a few times. V is TRBV7-6 and J is TRBJ2-2; D is possibly TRBD1 or TRBD2 (6 bases each). The germline CDR1 and CDR2 sequences are SGHVS and FNYEAQ. The ends were cut back, 5 bases at V and 8 bases at J, with 15 bases in the middle. CDR3 length: 14 amino acids. The CDR3, as DNA: TGTGCCAGCAGCGCGAGTTGGGGGGCTGGGGAGCTGTTTTTT. This encodes CASSASWGAGELFF.

This clonotype showed up just a few times. The chain links TRBV12-3 or TRBV12-4 to TRBJ2-1, with a weak D call TRBD2 (5 bases). The ends were cut back, 5 bases at V and 4 bases at J, with 15 bases in the middle. There are 15 residues in the CDR3. The CDR3 nucleotides are TGTGCCAGCAGTCCTCGGGTAGCGATGTACAATGAGCAGTTCTTC. It yields the protein CASSPRVAMYNEQFF.

The V and J genes are TRBV12-3 or TRBV12-4 and TRBJ1-4; D unresolved. V was cut by 7 bases and J by 10 bases, with 16 bases left in between. The length of the CDR3 is 13 residues. As DNA, the CDR3 is TGTGCCAGCACCGGTGACACCCTCGGAAAACTGTTTTTT. It is translated as CASTGDTLGKLFF.

The rearrangement links TRBV4-1 to TRBJ2-3; no firm D call. Trimming took 0 bases from V and 4 from J, leaving 14 bases between them. The CDR3 consists of 16 residues. Germline loops: CDR1 MGHRA, CDR2 YSYEKL. CDR3 sequence reads: CASSQDGVLVSDTQYF. CDR3 sequence (DNA): TGCGCCAGCAGCCAAGACGGAGTCTTAGTGTCAGATACGCAGTATTTT.

The chain has TRBV5-1 and TRBJ1-6, with TRBD1 identical over 7 bases. The CDR3 extends over 15 amino acids. The germline CDR1 and CDR2 sequences are SGHRS and YFSETQ. Trimming at V came to 4 bases and at J to 9 bases, leaving 10 bases not matched to a gene. The CDR3: CASSLFDRASSPLHF. For the CDR3, the DNA is TGCGCCAGCAGCCTGTTCGACAGGGCAAGTTCACCCCTCCACTTT.

In its sample, this clonotype was seen many times. The chain carries TRBV11-2 and TRBJ2-1; D remains unclear. CDR1 is SGHAT, CDR2 FQNNGV, per germline. The length of the CDR3 is 14 residues. The ends were cut back, 2 bases at V and 6 bases at J, with 11 bases in the middle. CDR3 amino acids: CASSLYPGTNEQFF. For the CDR3, the DNA is TGTGCCAGCAGCTTATACCCAGGAACCAATGAGCAGTTCTTC.

This clonotype has ten or more counts. The V gene is TRBV12-5, the J gene TRBJ2-3, with 7 bases aligning to TRBD2. The trim removed 5 bases at V and 6 bases at J, leaving 5 bases unmatched. This CDR3 is built from 13 residues. Germline assignment: CDR1 LGHNT and CDR2 FRNRAP. The CDR3 DNA reads TGTGCTAGTGGTGGGGGAGGGCCGGATACGCAGTATTTT. This sequence encodes CASGGGGPDTQYF.

CDR3 nucleotide sequence: TGTGCCAGCAGCAAACTAGCGGGGGCCTACAATGAGCAGTTCTTC. Residues: CASSKLAGAYNEQFF. The chain links TRBV7-7 to TRBJ2-1; 11 nucleotides match TRBD2. V was pared by 5 bases and J by 2 bases, with 2 bases of the junction left unmatched. The germline V gene has CDR1 SSHAT and CDR2 FNYEAQ (reference sequence). The CDR3 contains 15 residues.

This clonotype was observed at least ten times. V gene TRBV12-3 or TRBV12-4 combines with J gene TRBJ2-1; D is unresolved. Trimming removed 5 bases from V and 2 bases from J, with 4 bases in between. CDR3 size: 12 residues. Here the CDR3 DNA reads TGTGCCAGCAGTCCAACCTACAATGAGCAGTTCTTC. It codes for CASSPTYNEQFF.